The 14 T cell receptor beta chains listed next were all sequenced from one sample in a study of shared clonotypes between healthy human individuals. The assay was immunoSEQ multiplex PCR, and TCRdb's table has in-frame clones only and misses some. The data hold around 750,000 clones, with over 65% observed a single time. Input material: memory CD4+ T cells sorted from blood. As to subset: CD45RA-negative fraction. The receptors derive from a woman in her twenties or thirties in good health.

The CDR3 nucleotides read TGCGCCAGCAGCCTAACTAGCGGAAGCTCCTACGAGCAGTACTTC. Translated: CASSLTSGSSYEQYF. V and J are TRBV5-1 and TRBJ2-7, with 8 bases identical to TRBD2. CDR3 length: 15 amino acids. The germline CDR1 and CDR2 sequences are SGHRS and YFSETQ. V lost 4 bases to trimming and J lost 0 bases; unmatched junction nucleotides: 6.

V usage is TRBV29-1 and J usage is TRBJ2-6; D gene uncertain. V was cut by 6 bases and J by 0 bases, with 12 bases left in between. CDR3 length equals 15 residues. Germline assignment: CDR1 SQVTM and CDR2 ANQGSEA. The CDR3 loop reads CSVVSLVSGANVLTF. Here the CDR3 DNA reads TGCAGCGTCGTGAGTCTAGTCTCTGGGGCCAACGTCCTGACTTTC.

CDR3 amino acids: CASSLWPQLNTEAFF. CDR3 coding DNA: TGTGCCAGCAGCTTATGGCCCCAGTTGAACACTGAAGCTTTCTTT. The chain combines TRBV7-3 with TRBJ1-1; D gene unclear. The CDR3 has 15 residues. V lost 2 bases, J lost 0 bases, and 10 bases lay in between. Germline assignment: CDR1 SGHTA and CDR2 FQGTGA.

There are many counts of this clone. The chain has TRBV27 and TRBJ2-4, with D possibly matching TRBD2 (6 bases). Germline V lookup: CDR1 MNHEY, CDR2 SMNVEV (reference sequence). The CDR3 sequence is 16 residues long. V lost 5 bases and J lost 1, with 15 bases in between. The CDR3 protein is CASSRGDSWAKNIQYF. CDR3 coding DNA: TGTGCCAGCAGTCGTGGGGACTCCTGGGCCAAAAACATTCAGTACTTC.

J is TRBJ2-3 and V is TRBV29-1; TRBD2 matches at 7 bases. With 4 bases clipped from V and 0 bases from J, the junction kept 7 bases outside the gene matches. The CDR3 runs 15 residues. Germline V gene sequence: CDR1 SQVTM, CDR2 ANQGSEA. DNA for the CDR3: TGCAGCGTTGGCGGGGGATTTTCTAGCACAGATACGCAGTATTTT. Its protein is CSVGGGFSSTDTQYF.

V and J are TRBV5-1 and TRBJ2-1, with 7 bases aligning to TRBD2. The CDR3 contains 17 residues. V lost 4 bases and J lost 3; bases outside the gene matches: 13. Per the germline V gene, CDR1 is SGHRS and CDR2 is YFSETQ. The CDR3 reads CASSPWVGGSSYNEQFF. CDR3 bases: TGCGCCAGCAGCCCCTGGGTGGGAGGGTCCAGCTACAATGAGCAGTTCTTC.

The chain uses TRBV28 and TRBJ2-7; 11 nucleotides align to TRBD1. CDR1 is MDHEN, CDR2 SYDVKM, per germline. V trimming: 6 bases; J trimming: 5 bases; junction bases outside the gene matches: 9. The CDR3 is made up of 15 amino acids. The CDR3 DNA follows: TGTGCCAGCAGGCACCCCGGACAGGGGGCAGACGAGCAGTACTTC. Protein product: CASRHPGQGADEQYF.

As to this clone: A far larger clone is only one base removed, so a read error is likely. The chain joins TRBV19 to TRBJ2-1, with D perhaps being TRBD1 or TRBD2 (5 bases each). Trimming took 5 bases from V and 8 from J, leaving 13 bases between them. This CDR3 is 13 amino acids long. The germline V gene has CDR1 LNHDA and CDR2 SQIVND (reference sequence). CDR3 nucleotides: TGTGCCAGTAGTTATGGGGGTGGGGATGAGCAGTTCTTC. It specifies CASSYGGGDEQFF.

Only a few counts were recorded for this clone. The same CDR3 also results from other DNA sequences found in this sample. The rearrangement joins TRBV7-2 to TRBJ1-5, with 8 nucleotides matching TRBD1. The germline gives CDR1 SGHTA, CDR2 FQGNSA. The CDR3 extends over 14 amino acids. Losses at the gene ends were 5 bases for V and 2 bases for J; bases not matched to a gene: 2. The CDR3 DNA follows: TGTGCCAGCAGCAAGACAGGGGGCAATCAGCCCCAGCATTTT. The encoded protein is CASSKTGGNQPQHF.

The V gene is TRBV25-1, the J gene TRBJ2-3; TRBD2 agrees at 7 bases. With 3 bases clipped from V and 0 bases from J, the junction kept 6 bases outside the gene matches. The CDR3 spans 16 residues. Germline-derived CDR1 and CDR2 are MGHDK and SYGVNS. This CDR3 reads CASSDQLARSTDTQYF. The CDR3 DNA follows: TGTGCCAGCAGTGACCAACTAGCGAGAAGCACAGATACGCAGTATTTT.

This clone has a handful of counts. The genes are TRBV10-3 and TRBJ1-2; 7 bases align to TRBD1. CDR1 and CDR2 from the germline V gene are ENHRY and SYGVKD. The CDR3 length is 15 residues. J was trimmed by 0 bases and V by 3 bases; bases with no gene match: 4. The CDR3 region is CAISDRTGANYGYTF. The CDR3 region has the DNA TGTGCCATCAGTGACCGGACAGGTGCTAACTATGGCTACACCTTC.

The J gene is TRBJ1-2, the V gene TRBV28; D is uncertain. Looked up from germline, CDR1 is MDHEN and CDR2 is SYDVKM. Trimming removed 2 bases at V and 8 bases at J, with 15 bases between. The CDR3 spans 14 residues. CDR3 coding DNA: TGTGCCAGCAGTTTACCCGACGCTGGAAGGGGCTACACCTTC. Translation gives CASSLPDAGRGYTF.

This clone was recorded once. This chain uses TRBV5-1 with TRBJ2-5, with 7 bases lining up with TRBD1. V shed 5 bases, J shed 2 bases, and the junction held 9 bases outside the gene matches. CDR1 and CDR2 from the germline V gene are SGHRS and YFSETQ. The CDR3 sequence is 15 residues long. The CDR3 reads CASRRLRDRQETQYF. CDR3 sequence (DNA): TGCGCCAGCAGACGACTCCGGGACAGACAAGAGACCCAGTACTTC.

In this sample, this clone turned up a few times. Other DNA sequences in the sample encode the same CDR3. The gene calls are TRBV5-1 and TRBJ2-1, with D unclear. Looked up from germline, CDR1 is SGHRS and CDR2 is YFSETQ. The CDR3 is made up of 14 amino acids. Trimming stripped 0 bases from V and 4 bases from J, with 8 bases between. In nucleotides, the CDR3 is TGCGCCAGCAGCTTGGGCGGAGATTACAATGAGCAGTTCTTC. Amino acids: CASSLGGDYNEQFF.